This T cell receptor (beta chain) was recorded in a study of identifying expanded T cells in peripheral blood. Clones were sequenced by immunoSEQ multiplex PCR, and TCRdb holds only the in-frame ones, with some missing. The sample has more than 95,000 clones, around four fifths seen once; the top ten hold 2.5% to 4%. The V gene's germline CDR1 is SGDLS and CDR2 YYNGEE. With 4 bases clipped from V and 6 bases from J, the junction kept 8 bases outside the gene matches. The CDR3 loop spans 15 amino acids. Overall study findings and caveats: About 1.2 clones differed between technical replicates, versus about 17 and 20 over time. Variance in clone template counts between roughly two-week samples significantly increased with total template count across all healthy donors.

During the collection period, no donor immune events like infections were recorded. Regarding this clone: Its target is unknown.

The chain has TRBV9 and TRBJ1-4, with TRBD1 matching 8 bases. The sample comprised blood. The receptor was derived from a person aged 18 to 70 in good health. Here the CDR3 DNA reads TGTGCCAGCAGCCCCCGACAGGGGAGGGATGAAAAACTGTTTTTT. Protein sequence: CASSPRQGRDEKLFF. Drawing the rest from reference TRBV9 and TRBJ1-4, the complete variable domain is DSGVTQTPKHLITATGQRVTLRCSPRSGDLSVYWYQQSLDQGLQFLIQYYNGEERAKGNILERFSAQQFPDLHSELNLSSLELGDSALYFCASSPRQGRDEKLFFGSGTQLSVL.